These 13 T cell receptor beta chains were sequenced from one sample in a study of cytomegalovirus exposure and HLA in healthy donors. The primer mix had 60 Vbeta and 13 Jbeta primers. Clones were read by immunoSEQ multiplex PCR, and TCRdb kept only the in-frame ones, dropping some. The sample carries about 110,000 clones, 76% recorded once. Material: PBMCs. The receptors originated from a woman between 45 and 65 years old in good health and CMV-seropositive.

The rearrangement links TRBV7-2 to TRBJ2-5; TRBD1 might be the D (5 bases). TRBJ2-7 matches the DNA end more closely, so the J call is doubtful. The CDR3 loop spans 13 amino acids. Per germline, CDR1 SGHTA and CDR2 FQGNSA. CDR3 DNA: TGTGCCAGCAGCTTTAGGCAGGGCTACGAGCAGTACTTC. This sequence encodes CASSFRQGYEQYF.

This chain links TRBV6-1 with TRBJ2-3, with 7 bases matching TRBD1. Germline CDR1 and CDR2: MNHNS and SASEGT. CDR3 length: 16 amino acids. Unmatched junction bases numbered 8, after V lost 4 bases and J lost 1 base. CDR3 nucleotides: TGTGCCAGCAGTGCGAGGACAGGTGGAGGCACAGATACGCAGTATTTT. Its protein is CASSARTGGGTDTQYF.

V usage is TRBV5-1 and J usage is TRBJ1-1; 7 nucleotides align to TRBD1. From germline, CDR1 is SGHRS and CDR2 YFSETQ. The V and J ends lost 0 bases and 8 bases, in that order; junction bases with no gene match: 13. The CDR3 is made up of 16 amino acids. DNA of the CDR3: TGCGCCAGCAGCTTGGCCTTTGGGACAGTTGTTCGGGAAGCTTTCTTT. This gives the protein CASSLAFGTVVREAFF.

V and J are TRBV27 and TRBJ2-3; TRBD2 matches 10 bases. V shed 3 bases and J 2 bases; nucleotides not matched to a gene: 8. Germline CDR1 is MNHEY and CDR2 is SMNVEV (reference sequence). CDR3 length: 17 amino acids. CDR3 in DNA: TGTGCCAGCAGTTTCTCCCAGCGGGGGGGAGACACAGATACGCAGTATTTT. Protein product: CASSFSQRGGDTDTQYF.

The chain uses TRBV4-3 and TRBJ2-7; D may be TRBD1 (5 bases). The CDR3 length is 13 residues. Per the germline V gene, CDR1 is LGHNA and CDR2 is YSLEER. V was trimmed by 3 bases and J by 5 bases, leaving 11 bases between them. CDR3 DNA sequence: TGCGCCAGCAGCCAGCGCGAAGGGGACGAGCAGTACTTC. Protein sequence: CASSQREGDEQYF.

The V call is TRBV10-2, the J call TRBJ2-3, with D perhaps TRBD1 (5 bases). The germline CDR1 and CDR2 sequences are WSHSY and SAAADI. Trimming cost V 8 bases and J 3 bases, with 9 bases left between them. This CDR3 is 12 amino acids long. The CDR3 coding sequence is TGCGCCAGCCGTAGGGGAACAGATACGCAGTATTTT. Translation gives CASRRGTDTQYF.

This rearrangement joins TRBV7-2 to TRBJ2-7; D not resolved. The CDR3 totals 12 residues. Deletions cut 5 bases from V and 4 bases from J, with 9 bases between. Germline V lookup: CDR1 SGHTA, CDR2 FQGNSA. The CDR3 nucleotides are TGTGCCAGCAGCGATCAACATTACGAGCAGTACTTC. Residues: CASSDQHYEQYF.

The chain employs TRBV6-6 and TRBJ1-2; 9 bases agree with TRBD1. Germline CDR1 is MNHNY and CDR2 is SVGAGI (reference sequence). Germline trimming cut 6 bases from V and 4 bases from J; bases unmatched to any gene: 0. CDR3 length: 12 amino acids. CDR3 bases: TGTGCCAGCAGACAGGGGGCCTATGGCTACACCTTC. Protein product: CASRQGAYGYTF.

The chain uses TRBV25-1 and TRBJ1-2, with D possibly being TRBD1 (6 bases). V was trimmed by 7 bases and J by 7 bases, leaving 16 bases between them. The CDR3 sequence is 13 residues long. CDR1 is MGHDK and CDR2 is SYGVNS in the germline V gene. In nucleotides, the CDR3 is TGTGCCAGCACTCTGGGGGGGGCGAGTGGCTACACCTTC. Translating gives CASTLGGASGYTF.

The chain combines TRBV7-6 with TRBJ2-7; TRBD1 matches 7 bases. V lost 1 base to trimming and J lost 3 bases; unmatched junction nucleotides: 3. CDR1 is SGHVS and CDR2 is FNYEAQ in the germline V gene. The CDR3 is 14 residues long. CDR3: CASSLGGQYYEQYF. The CDR3 region has the DNA TGTGCCAGCAGCTTAGGGGGACAGTACTACGAGCAGTACTTC.

This clone was detected once. J is TRBJ2-3 and V is TRBV7-3; D perhaps matches TRBD2 (6 bases). Trimming pared 0 bases from V and 1 base from J, leaving 14 bases between. Germline CDR1 SGHTA, CDR2 FQGTGA. The CDR3 contains 17 residues. CDR3 sequence reads: CASSLTAIGEGTDTQYF. In nucleotides, the CDR3 is TGTGCCAGCAGCTTAACGGCGATAGGGGAGGGCACAGATACGCAGTATTTT.

This chain uses TRBV7-9 with TRBJ2-3; 7 bases align to TRBD2. The junction had 7 bases not matched to a gene; V was cut back by 2 bases and J by 5 bases. Per germline, CDR1 SEHNR and CDR2 FQNEAQ (reference sequence). The CDR3 sequence is 15 residues long. The CDR3 is CASSLLAGAEDTQYF. For the CDR3, the DNA is TGTGCCAGCAGCTTACTTGCGGGAGCGGAAGATACGCAGTATTTT.

The CDR3 region is CASSPGLGTDTQYF. CDR3 in DNA: TGTGCCAGCTCACCTGGACTAGGCACAGATACGCAGTATTTT. The gene calls are TRBV18 and TRBJ2-3; 7 bases map to TRBD2. Germline-derived CDR1 and CDR2 are KGHSH and LQKENI. V shed 3 bases, J shed 1 base, and the junction held 1 base outside the gene matches. The CDR3 runs to 14 residues.